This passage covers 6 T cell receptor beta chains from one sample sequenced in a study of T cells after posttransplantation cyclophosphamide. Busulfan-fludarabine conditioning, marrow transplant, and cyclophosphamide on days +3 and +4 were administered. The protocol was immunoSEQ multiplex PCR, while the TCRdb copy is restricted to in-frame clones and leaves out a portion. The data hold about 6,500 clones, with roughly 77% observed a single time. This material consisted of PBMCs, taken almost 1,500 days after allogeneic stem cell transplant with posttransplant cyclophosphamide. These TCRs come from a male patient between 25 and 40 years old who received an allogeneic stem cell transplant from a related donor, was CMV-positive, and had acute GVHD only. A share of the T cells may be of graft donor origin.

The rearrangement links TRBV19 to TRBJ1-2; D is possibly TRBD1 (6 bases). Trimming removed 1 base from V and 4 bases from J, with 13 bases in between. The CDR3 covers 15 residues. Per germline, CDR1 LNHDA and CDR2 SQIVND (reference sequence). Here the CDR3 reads CASSIAPQGGYGYTF. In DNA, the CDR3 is TGTGCCAGTAGTATAGCTCCACAGGGTGGCTATGGCTACACCTTC.

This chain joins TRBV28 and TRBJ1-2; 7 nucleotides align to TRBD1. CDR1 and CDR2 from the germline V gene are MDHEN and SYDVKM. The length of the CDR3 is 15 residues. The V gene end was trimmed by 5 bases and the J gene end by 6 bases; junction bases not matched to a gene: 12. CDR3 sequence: CASSRPPGRGHGYTF. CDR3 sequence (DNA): TGTGCCAGCAGTCGACCCCCCGGGAGGGGGCATGGCTACACCTTC.

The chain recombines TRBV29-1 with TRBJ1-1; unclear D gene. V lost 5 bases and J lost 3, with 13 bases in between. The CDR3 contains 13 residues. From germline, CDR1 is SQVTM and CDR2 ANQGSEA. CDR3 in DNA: TGCAGCGTTTGTAAGCGAAGTGACACTGAAGCTTTCTTT. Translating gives CSVCKRSDTEAFF. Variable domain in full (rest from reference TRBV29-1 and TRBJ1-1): SAVISQKPSRDICQRGTSLTIQCQVDSQVTMMFWYRQQPGQSLTLIATANQGSEATYESGFVIDKFPISRPNLTFSTLTVSNMSPEDSSIYLCSVCKRSDTEAFFGQGTRLTVV.

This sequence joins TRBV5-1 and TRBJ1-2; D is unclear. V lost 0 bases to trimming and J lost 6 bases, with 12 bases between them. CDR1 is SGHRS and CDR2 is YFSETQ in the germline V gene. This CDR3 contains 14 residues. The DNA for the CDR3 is TGCGCCAGCAGCTTGGGGGTAGCCGGGGATGGCTACACCTTC. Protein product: CASSLGVAGDGYTF.

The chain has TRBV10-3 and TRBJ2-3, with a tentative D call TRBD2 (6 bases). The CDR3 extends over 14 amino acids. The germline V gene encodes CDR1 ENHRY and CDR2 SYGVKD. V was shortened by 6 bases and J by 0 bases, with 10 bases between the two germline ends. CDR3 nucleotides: TGTGCCATCAGGGCGGGGACTAGCACAGATACGCAGTATTTT. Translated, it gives CAIRAGTSTDTQYF.

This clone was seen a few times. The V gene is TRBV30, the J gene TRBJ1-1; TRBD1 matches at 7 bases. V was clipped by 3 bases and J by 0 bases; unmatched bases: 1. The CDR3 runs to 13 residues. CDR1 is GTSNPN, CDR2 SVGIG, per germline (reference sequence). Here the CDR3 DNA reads TGTGCCTGGAGGGGACAGATGAACACTGAAGCTTTCTTT. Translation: CAWRGQMNTEAFF.